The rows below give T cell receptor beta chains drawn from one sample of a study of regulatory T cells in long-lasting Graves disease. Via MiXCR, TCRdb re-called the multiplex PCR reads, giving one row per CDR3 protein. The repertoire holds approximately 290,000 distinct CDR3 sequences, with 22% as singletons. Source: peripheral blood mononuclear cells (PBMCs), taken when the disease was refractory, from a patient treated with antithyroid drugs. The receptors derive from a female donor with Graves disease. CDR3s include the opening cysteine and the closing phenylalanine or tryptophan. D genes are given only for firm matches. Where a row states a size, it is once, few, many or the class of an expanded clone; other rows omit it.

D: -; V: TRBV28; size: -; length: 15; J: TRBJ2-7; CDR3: CASSDRHRTSYEQYF; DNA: TGTGCCAGCAGTGATCGACATCGGACGTCCTACGAGCAGTACTTC
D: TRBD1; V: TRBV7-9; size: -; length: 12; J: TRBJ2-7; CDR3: CASGDRGYEQYF; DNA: TGTGCCTCAGGGGACAGGGGCTACGAGCAGTACTTC
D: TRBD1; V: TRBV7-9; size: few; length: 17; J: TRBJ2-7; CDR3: CASSPGSAGGGSYEQYF; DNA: TGTGCCAGCAGCCCCGGTTCCGCAGGGGGCGGCTCCTACGAGCAGTACTTC
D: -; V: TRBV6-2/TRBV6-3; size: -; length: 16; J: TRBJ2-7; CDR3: CASSYSIIPSPLEQYF; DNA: TGTGCCAGCAGTTACTCGATAATCCCTAGCCCGCTGGAGCAGTACTTC
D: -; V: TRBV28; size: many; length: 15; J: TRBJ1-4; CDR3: CASSLGQLVGEKLFF; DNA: TGTGCCAGCAGTTTGGGACAACTTGTAGGTGAAAAACTGTTTTTT
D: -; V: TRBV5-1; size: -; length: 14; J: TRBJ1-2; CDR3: CASSRDGANYGYTF; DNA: TGCGCCAGCAGCCGGGACGGAGCTAACTATGGCTACACCTTC
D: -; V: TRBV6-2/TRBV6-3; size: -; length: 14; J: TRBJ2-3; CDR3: CASSSPGRIDTQYF; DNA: TGTGCCAGCAGTTCCCCGGGGCGAATAGATACGCAGTATTTT
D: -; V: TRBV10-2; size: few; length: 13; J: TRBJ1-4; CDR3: CASRAGQNEKLFF; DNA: TGCGCTTCGAGGGCAGGACAAAATGAAAAACTGTTTTTT
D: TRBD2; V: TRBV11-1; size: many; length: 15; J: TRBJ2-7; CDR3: CASSLSEIAGREQYF; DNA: TGTGCCAGCAGCTTAAGCGAGATAGCGGGACGCGAGCAGTACTTC
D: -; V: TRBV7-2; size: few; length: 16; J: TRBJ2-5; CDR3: CASSLRGGLYQETQYF; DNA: TGTGCCAGCAGCTTACGTGGGGGCCTCTACCAAGAGACCCAGTACTTC
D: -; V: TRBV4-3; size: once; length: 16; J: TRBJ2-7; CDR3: CASSQGRDTSSYEQYF; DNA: TGCGCCAGCAGCCAAGGCCGGGACACATCCTCCTACGAGCAGTACTTC
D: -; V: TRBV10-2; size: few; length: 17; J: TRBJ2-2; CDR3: CASSEPRGAPNTGELFF; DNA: TGCGCCAGCAGTGAGCCGAGGGGGGCCCCGAACACCGGGGAGCTGTTTTTT
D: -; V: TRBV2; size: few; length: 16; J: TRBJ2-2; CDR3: CASSEAGTRNTGELFF; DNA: TGTGCCAGCAGTGAAGCGGGGACTCGAAACACCGGGGAGCTGTTTTTT
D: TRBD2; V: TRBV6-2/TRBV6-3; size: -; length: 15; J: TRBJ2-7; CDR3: CASSYSASGSYERYF; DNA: TGTGCCAGCAGTTACTCGGCTAGCGGGAGCTACGAGCGGTACTTC
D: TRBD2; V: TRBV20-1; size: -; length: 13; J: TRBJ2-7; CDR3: CSYSGRAEYEQYF; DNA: TGCAGTTATAGCGGGAGGGCAGAATACGAGCAGTACTTC
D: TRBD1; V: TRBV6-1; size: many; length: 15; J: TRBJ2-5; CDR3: CASSTGVKVGETQYF; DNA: TGTGCCAGCTCTACAGGGGTTAAGGTGGGAGAGACCCAGTACTTC
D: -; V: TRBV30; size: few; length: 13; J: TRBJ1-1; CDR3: CACTRGQNTEAFF; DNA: TGTGCCTGCACCCGTGGACAGAACACTGAAGCTTTCTTT
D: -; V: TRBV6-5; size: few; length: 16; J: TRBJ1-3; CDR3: CASSYLQSTGGNTIYF; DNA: TGTGCCAGCAGTTACCTACAGTCGACGGGGGGAAACACCATATATTTT
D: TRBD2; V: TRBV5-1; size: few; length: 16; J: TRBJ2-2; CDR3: CASSQTSGANTGELFF; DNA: TGCGCCAGCAGCCAGACTAGCGGAGCAAACACCGGGGAGCTGTTTTTT
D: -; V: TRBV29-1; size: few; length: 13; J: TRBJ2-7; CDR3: CSVRRESSYEQYF; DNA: TGCAGCGTAAGACGGGAAAGCTCCTACGAGCAGTACTTC
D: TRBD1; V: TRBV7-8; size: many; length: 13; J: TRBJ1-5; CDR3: CASGTGVHQPQHF; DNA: TGTGCCAGCGGAACAGGGGTACATCAGCCCCAGCATTTT
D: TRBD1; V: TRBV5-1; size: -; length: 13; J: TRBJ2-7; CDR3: CASSYTGVYEQYF; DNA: TGTGCCAGCAGCTATACAGGGGTTTACGAGCAGTACTTC
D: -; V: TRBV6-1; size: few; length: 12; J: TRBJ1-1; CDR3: CASWRRSVEAFF; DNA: TGTGCCAGCTGGCGCCGGTCAGTTGAAGCTTTCTTT
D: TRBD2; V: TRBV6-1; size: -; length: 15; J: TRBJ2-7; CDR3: CASKPRGLAGDEQYF; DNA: TGTGCCAGCAAACCCCGGGGTCTAGCGGGAGACGAGCAGTACTTC
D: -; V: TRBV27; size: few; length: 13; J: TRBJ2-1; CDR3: CASSLAGNNEQFF; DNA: TGTGCCAGCAGTTTAGCGGGTAACAATGAGCAGTTCTTC
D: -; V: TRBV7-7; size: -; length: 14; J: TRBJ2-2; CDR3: CASSMGQNTGELFF; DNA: TGTGCTAGCAGCATGGGACAAAACACCGGGGAGCTGTTTTTT
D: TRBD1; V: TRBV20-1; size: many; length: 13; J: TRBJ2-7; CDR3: CSANGQGDYEQYF; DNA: TGCAGTGCTAACGGACAGGGGGACTACGAGCAGTACTTC
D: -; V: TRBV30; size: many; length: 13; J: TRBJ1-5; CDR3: CAWAGKGNQPQHF; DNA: TGTGCCTGGGCAGGGAAGGGCAATCAGCCCCAGCATTTT
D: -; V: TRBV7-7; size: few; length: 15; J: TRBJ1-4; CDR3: CASSLGGGPNEKLFF; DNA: TGTGCTAGCAGCTTAGGCGGAGGGCCTAATGAAAAACTGTTTTTT
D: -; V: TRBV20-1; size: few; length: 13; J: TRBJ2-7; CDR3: CSAGRTLTYEQYF; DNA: TGCAGTGCGGGGAGGACTCTCACCTACGAGCAGTACTTC
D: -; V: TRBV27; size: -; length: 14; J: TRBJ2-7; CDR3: CASTYPGPSYEQYF; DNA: TGTGCCAGCACTTACCCCGGTCCCTCCTACGAGCAGTACTTC
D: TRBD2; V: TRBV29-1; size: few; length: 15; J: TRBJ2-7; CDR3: CSVEGLAGGVYEQYF; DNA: TGCAGCGTTGAAGGCCTAGCGGGAGGTGTTTACGAGCAGTACTTC
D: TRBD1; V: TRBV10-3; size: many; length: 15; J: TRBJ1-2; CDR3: CAISGGQGEYYGYTF; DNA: TGTGCCATCAGTGGGGGACAGGGGGAATATTATGGCTACACCTTC
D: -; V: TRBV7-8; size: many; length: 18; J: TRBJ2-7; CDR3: CASSLPARRQPLSYEQYF; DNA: TGTGCCAGCAGCTTACCCGCCCGCAGGCAGCCGCTCTCCTACGAGCAGTACTTC
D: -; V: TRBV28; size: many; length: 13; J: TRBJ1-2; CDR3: CASNTARTYGYTF; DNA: TGTGCCAGCAACACCGCCCGGACCTATGGCTACACCTTC
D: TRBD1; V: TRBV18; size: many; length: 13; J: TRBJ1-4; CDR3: CASSQGQDEKLFF; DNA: TGTGCCAGCTCACAAGGACAGGATGAAAAACTGTTTTTT
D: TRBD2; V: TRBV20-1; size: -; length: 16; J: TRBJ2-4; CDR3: CSAREGGAGSKNIQYF; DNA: TGCAGTGCTAGAGAGGGAGGGGCAGGGAGCAAAAACATTCAGTACTTC
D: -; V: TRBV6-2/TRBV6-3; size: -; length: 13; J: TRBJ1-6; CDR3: CASSWGYNSPLHF; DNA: TGTGCCAGCAGTTGGGGTTATAATTCACCCCTCCACTTT
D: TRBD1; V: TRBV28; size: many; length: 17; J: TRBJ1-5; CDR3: CASSSETGGWGNQPQHF; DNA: TGTGCCAGCAGCTCTGAGACAGGGGGATGGGGCAATCAGCCCCAGCATTTT
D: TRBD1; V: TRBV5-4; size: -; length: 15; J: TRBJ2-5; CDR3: CASFRQGWVGETQYF; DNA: TGTGCCAGCTTCCGACAGGGGTGGGTAGGAGAGACCCAGTACTTC
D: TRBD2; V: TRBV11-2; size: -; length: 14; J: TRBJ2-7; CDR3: CASSGLAGSYEQYF; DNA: TGTGCCAGCAGCGGACTAGCGGGGTCCTACGAGCAGTACTTC
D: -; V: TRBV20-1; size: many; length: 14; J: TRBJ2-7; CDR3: CSAPDRRTTYEQYF; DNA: TGCAGTGCTCCCGATCGACGAACCACCTACGAGCAGTACTTC
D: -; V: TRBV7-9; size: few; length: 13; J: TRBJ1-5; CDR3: CASSPNGWQPQHF; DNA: TGTGCCAGCAGCCCTAACGGGTGGCAGCCCCAGCATTTT
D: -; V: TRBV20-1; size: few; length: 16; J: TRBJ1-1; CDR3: CSATRRGTGRNTEAFF; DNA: TGCAGTGCTACACGAAGGGGCACAGGAAGGAACACTGAAGCTTTCTTT
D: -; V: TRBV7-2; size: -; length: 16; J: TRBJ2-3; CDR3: CASSLVVESSLDTQYF; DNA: TGTGCCAGCAGCTTAGTCGTTGAGTCTAGCTTAGATACGCAGTATTTT
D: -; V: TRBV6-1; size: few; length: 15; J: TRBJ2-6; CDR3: CASRVGEGWANVLTF; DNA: TGTGCCAGCAGGGTGGGAGAAGGGTGGGCCAACGTCCTGACTTTC
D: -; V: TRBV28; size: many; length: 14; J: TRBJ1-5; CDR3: CASSFLFGGQPQHF; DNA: TGTGCCAGCAGTTTCTTGTTTGGGGGGCAGCCCCAGCATTTT
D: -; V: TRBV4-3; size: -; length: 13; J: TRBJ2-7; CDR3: CASSQGGKYEQYF; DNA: TGCGCCAGCAGCCAAGGTGGGAAGTACGAGCAGTACTTC
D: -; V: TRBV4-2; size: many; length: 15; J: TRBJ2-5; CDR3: CASSPNGGDQETQYF; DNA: TGTGCCAGCAGCCCTAATGGAGGGGACCAAGAGACCCAGTACTTC
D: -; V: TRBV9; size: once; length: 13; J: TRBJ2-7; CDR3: CASSLMTDNEQYF; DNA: TGCGCCAGCAGCTTGATGACGGATAACGAGCAGTACTTC
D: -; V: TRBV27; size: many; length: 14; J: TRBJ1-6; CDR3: CASSSYRVGSPLHF; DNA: TGTGCCAGCAGTTCCTACAGGGTAGGATCACCCCTCCACTTT
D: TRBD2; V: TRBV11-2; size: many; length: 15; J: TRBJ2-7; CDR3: CASSLSATSGYEQYF; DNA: TGTGCCAGCAGCTTATCAGCGACTAGCGGGTACGAGCAGTACTTC
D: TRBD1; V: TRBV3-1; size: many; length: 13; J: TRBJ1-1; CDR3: CASSPGTATEAFF; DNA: TGTGCCAGCAGCCCCGGGACAGCCACTGAAGCTTTCTTT
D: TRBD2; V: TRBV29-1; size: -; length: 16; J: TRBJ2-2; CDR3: CSVEETSGRGTGELFF; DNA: TGCAGCGTTGAGGAGACTAGCGGGAGGGGCACCGGGGAGCTGTTTTTT